These 24 T cell receptor beta chains originate from one sample sequenced in a study of blood T cell repertoires in COVID-19. Method: immunoSEQ multiplex PCR; TCRdb's copy keeps in-frame clones and lacks some. The sample has roughly 210,000 clones; roughly 84% are singletons. The sample comprised PBMCs or T cells enriched from blood (not recorded which). The receptors derive from a man aged 30 to 45 in a cohort exposed to, infected with or recovered from COVID-19 (not recorded which).

This clone was seen a single time. V usage is TRBV28 and J usage is TRBJ1-2; 7 nucleotides match TRBD1. Germline CDR1 reads MDHEN; CDR2 reads SYDVKM. The V and J ends lost 5 bases and 7 bases, in that order; junction bases with no gene match: 7. This CDR3 region has 13 residues. CDR3 protein: CASSRRDRGGYTF. The CDR3 bases are TGTGCCAGCAGTCGGCGGGACAGAGGTGGCTACACCTTC.

This sequence joins TRBV7-9 and TRBJ2-2; 10 bases line up with TRBD2. The germline V gene encodes CDR1 SEHNR and CDR2 FQNEAQ (reference sequence). Unmatched junction bases numbered 4, after V lost 5 bases and J lost 1 base. The CDR3 is 16 residues long. The CDR3, as DNA: TGTGCCAGCAGCGAAAGACTAGCGGGGAACACCGGGGAGCTGTTTTTT. Translation gives CASSERLAGNTGELFF.

The chain uses TRBV7-9 and TRBJ2-5, with 10 bases fitting TRBD1. Germline CDR1 is SEHNR and CDR2 is FQNEAQ (reference sequence). The CDR3 spans 14 residues. The V gene end was trimmed by 4 bases and the J gene end by 4 bases; junction bases not matched to a gene: 3. The CDR3 is CASSYRDRGETQYF. The DNA for the CDR3 is TGTGCCAGCAGCTATCGGGACAGGGGAGAGACCCAGTACTTC.

This chain joins TRBV4-1 and TRBJ1-2; no clear D gene. With 0 bases removed from V and 4 bases from J, the gap between germline ends came to 15 bases. Germline CDR1 reads MGHRA; CDR2 reads YSYEKL. This CDR3 is 16 amino acids long. The CDR3, as DNA: TGCGCCAGCAGCCAAGAGAGGGCCCCCTCGGTCTATGGCTACACCTTC. Residues: CASSQERAPSVYGYTF.

The CDR3 DNA is TGTGCCTGGACCCCGGGACTAGCGGGGGTTCTCTTCACCGGGGAGCTGTTTTTT. The encoded protein is CAWTPGLAGVLFTGELFF. The chain combines TRBV30 with TRBJ2-2, with TRBD2 matching 14 bases. From germline, CDR1 is GTSNPN and CDR2 SVGIG (reference sequence). The CDR3 is 18 residues long. V shed 4 bases, J shed 4 bases, and the junction held 11 bases outside the gene matches.

The V and J genes are TRBV18 and TRBJ2-1, with 9 bases that match TRBD1. Germline V gene lookup returns CDR1 KGHSH and CDR2 LQKENI. With 3 bases clipped from V and 7 bases from J, the junction kept 7 bases outside the gene matches. This CDR3 is 15 amino acids long. This CDR3 reads CASSPGTGSGNEQFF. CDR3 in DNA: TGTGCCAGCTCACCTGGGACAGGGTCGGGAAATGAGCAGTTCTTC.

The rearrangement joins TRBV19 to TRBJ1-1; D gene ambiguous. Germline lookup yields CDR1 LNHDA and CDR2 SQIVND (reference sequence). The CDR3 is made up of 15 amino acids. The ends were cut back, 5 bases at V and 1 base at J, with 14 bases in the middle. The CDR3 region is CASSRWADRNTEAFF. DNA of the CDR3: TGTGCCAGTAGTCGCTGGGCAGACCGGAACACTGAAGCTTTCTTT.

This clone came up once. CDR3 in DNA: TGTGCCAGCAGTTCGATCCCCACTTGGCTAGCGGGACCCTACGAGCAGTACTTC. Its translation is CASSSIPTWLAGPYEQYF. The chain employs TRBV27 and TRBJ2-7, with TRBD2 matching over 9 bases. Germline assignment: CDR1 MNHEY and CDR2 SMNVEV (reference sequence). This CDR3 spans 18 amino acids. J gave up 2 bases and V 4 bases, and 15 bases lay outside the gene matches.

This chain joins TRBV24-1 and TRBJ2-7, with D possibly TRBD2 on 5 matching bases. This CDR3 is built from 16 residues. Germline CDR1 and CDR2: KGHDR and SFDVKD. The germline V and J ends were trimmed by 1 base and 3 bases, with 15 bases remaining between them. This chain's CDR3 is CATSDFPLRENYEQYF. The CDR3 DNA sequence: TGTGCCACCAGTGATTTTCCGTTGAGGGAGAACTACGAGCAGTACTTC.

The rearrangement uses TRBV7-3 and TRBJ1-1, with 8 bases lining up with TRBD1. CDR3 size: 15 residues. V shed 5 bases and J 3 bases; nucleotides not matched to a gene: 8. Germline CDR1 is SGHTA and CDR2 is FQGTGA. CDR3 residues: CASSPDGQGYTEAFF. For the CDR3, the DNA is TGTGCCAGCAGCCCTGATGGACAGGGTTACACTGAAGCTTTCTTT.

The gene calls are TRBV2 and TRBJ2-2; TRBD1 is a possible D gene (5 bases). Germline values: CDR1 SNHLY, CDR2 FYNNEI. Trimming shortened V by 8 bases and J by 5 bases, and 15 bases separated the two germline ends. CDR3 length: 14 amino acids. For the CDR3, the DNA is TGTGCCAGCTTAACAGGTCGTAATACCGGGGAGCTGTTTTTT. This translates into CASLTGRNTGELFF. Supplemented by reference TRBV2 and TRBJ2-2, the full variable domain reads EPEVTQTPSHQVTQMGQEVILRCVPISNHLYFYWYRQILGQKVEFLVSFYNNEISEKSEIFDDQFSVERPDGSNFTLKIRSTKLEDSAMYFCASLTGRNTGELFFGEGSRLTVL.

The chain has TRBV15 and TRBJ1-1; 10 nucleotides line up with TRBD1. The V segment lost 1 base and the J segment 7 bases; nucleotides outside the gene matches: 6. In germline, CDR1 is LNHNV, CDR2 YYDKDF (reference sequence). CDR3 length: 15 residues. The CDR3 region is CATSRAGTGVNEAFF. For the CDR3, the DNA is TGTGCCACCAGCAGAGCCGGGACAGGGGTAAATGAAGCTTTCTTT.

The J gene is TRBJ1-1, the V gene TRBV11-2; D is unclear. Germline V gives CDR1 SGHAT, CDR2 FQNNGV. This CDR3 is built from 14 residues. With 0 bases removed from V and 4 bases from J, the gap between germline ends came to 9 bases. In DNA, the CDR3 is TGTGCCAGCAGCTTAGAGTCGAGGGCCACTGAAGCTTTCTTT. Translating it yields CASSLESRATEAFF.

This chain links TRBV6-5 with TRBJ2-7; 11 positions agree with TRBD2. Trimming cost V 6 bases and J 2 bases; bases outside gene matches: 6. Germline CDR1 and CDR2: MNHEY and SVGAGI. This CDR3 has 15 residues. The CDR3 sequence is CASRRQTSGTYEQYF. In nucleotides, the CDR3 is TGTGCCAGCAGACGTCAGACTAGCGGGACCTACGAGCAGTACTTC.

This chain links TRBV18 with TRBJ2-1; the match to TRBD1 covers 8 bases. In germline, CDR1 is KGHSH, CDR2 LQKENI. Losses at the gene ends were 4 bases for V and 3 bases for J; bases not matched to a gene: 5. The CDR3 is made up of 15 amino acids. The CDR3 is CASSLRTGNYNEQFF. The DNA for the CDR3 is TGTGCCAGCTCACTCCGGACAGGGAACTACAATGAGCAGTTCTTC.

This clone was observed once. The gene calls are TRBV4-2 and TRBJ2-5; TRBD2 matches at 15 bases. The ends lost 1 base at V and 1 base at J; junction bases unmatched: 19. The CDR3 runs to 23 residues. Germline V lookup: CDR1 LGHNA, CDR2 YNFKEQ. The CDR3 region has the DNA TGTGCCAGCAGCCAAGTTATGATGTCCCCGGGACTAGCGGGAGGTCCCTCCCAAGAGACCCAGTACTTC. Translating gives CASSQVMMSPGLAGGPSQETQYF.

The chain links TRBV5-1 to TRBJ2-1, with 13 bases lining up with TRBD2. From germline, CDR1 is SGHRS and CDR2 YFSETQ. V dropped 4 bases and J dropped 6; count of bases not matched to a gene: 4. CDR3 size: 15 residues. The CDR3 DNA is TGCGCCAGCAGCCCCGGACTAGCGGGAGTCAATGAGCAGTTCTTC. This encodes CASSPGLAGVNEQFF. Filled out from reference TRBV5-1 and TRBJ2-1, the complete variable domain reads KAGVTQTPRYLIKTRGQQVTLSCSPISGHRSVSWYQQTPGQGLQFLFEYFSETQRNKGNFPGRFSGRQFSNSRSEMNVSTLELGDSALYLCASSPGLAGVNEQFFGPGTRLTVL.

The chain joins TRBV5-1 to TRBJ2-2, with a tentative D call TRBD2 (5 bases). This CDR3 spans 11 amino acids. The ends were cut back, 5 bases at V and 8 bases at J, with 7 bases in the middle. Germline CDR1 and CDR2: SGHRS and YFSETQ. The CDR3 is CASRRTGELFF. CDR3 nucleotides: TGCGCCAGCAGGCGGACTGGGGAGCTGTTTTTT.

With regard to this clone: Compared with germline, one end of the junction differs, possibly owing to a read error. This sequence joins TRBV7-9 and TRBJ1-5; D is uncertain. CDR1 and CDR2 from the germline V gene are SEHNR and FQNEAQ (reference sequence). This CDR3 is built from 13 residues. The CDR3 sequence: CASSYASDQPQHF. CDR3 in DNA: TGTGCCAGCAGCTACGCTAGCGATCAGCCCCAGCATTTT.

The chain uses TRBV28 and TRBJ1-1, with D perhaps matching TRBD1 (5 bases). V was pared by 5 bases and J by 0 bases, with 10 bases between. CDR1 and CDR2 from the germline V gene are MDHEN and SYDVKM. This CDR3 is 14 amino acids long. CDR3 amino acids: CASSRTFLNTEAFF. CDR3 nucleotides: TGTGCCAGCAGTAGGACATTTTTGAACACTGAAGCTTTCTTT. The variable domain in full, completed from reference TRBV28 and TRBJ1-1, reads DVKVTQSSRYLVKRTGEKVFLECVQDMDHENMFWYRQDPGLGLRLIYFSYDVKMKEKGDIPEGYSVSREKKERFSLILESASTNQTSMYLCASSRTFLNTEAFFGQGTRLTVV.

The chain joins TRBV4-2 to TRBJ2-1, with 11 bases lining up with TRBD2. The CDR3 consists of 15 residues. The germline V gene encodes CDR1 LGHNA and CDR2 YNFKEQ. V shed 4 bases, J shed 5 bases, and the junction held 4 bases outside the gene matches. This chain's CDR3 is CASSPPSGRNNEQFF. The CDR3 bases are TGTGCCAGCAGCCCACCTAGCGGGAGGAACAATGAGCAGTTCTTC.

The chain is built from TRBV4-1 and TRBJ1-2; 8 bases are a match to TRBD1. J gave up 2 bases and V 4 bases, and 9 bases lay outside the gene matches. Looked up from germline, CDR1 is MGHRA and CDR2 is YSYEKL. CDR3 size: 16 residues. CDR3 sequence (DNA): TGCGCCAGCAGCCTACTAGCAGGGGGCGCGAACTATGGCTACACCTTC. The encoded protein is CASSLLAGGANYGYTF.

J is TRBJ2-1 and V is TRBV27; D is undetermined. This CDR3 spans 13 amino acids. The germline gives CDR1 MNHEY, CDR2 SMNVEV (reference sequence). V lost 3 bases and J 7 bases, leaving 10 bases between the germline ends. DNA for the CDR3: TGTGCCAGCAGTTTGACACATATAAATGAGCAGTTCTTC. Translated: CASSLTHINEQFF.

This clone showed up just once. The chain joins TRBV5-1 to TRBJ1-1, with D hard to call. V was pared by 6 bases and J by 0 bases, with 12 bases between. The germline V gene has CDR1 SGHRS and CDR2 YFSETQ. This CDR3 has 14 residues. The CDR3 nucleotides are TGCGCCAGCAACTCCGGTGAAGTGAACACTGAAGCTTTCTTT. As protein: CASNSGEVNTEAFF.